The clone carrying this TCR beta chain was observed many times. Preparation of the TCRbeta library used unique molecular identifiers. TCRdb independently ran MiXCR on the PCR reads; one entry per CDR3 protein. This table holds some 200,000 distinct CDR3 sequences, approximately 9.5% found once. The sample is drawn from a study of T-cell reconstitution after alpha-beta-depleted transplantation in children. CDR3 size: 13 residues. Germline V gene data show CDR1 as SGHTA and CDR2 as FQGNSA. Trimming pared 3 bases from V and 9 bases from J, leaving 12 bases between. The clonotype was recovered from a human donor who donated a stem cell graft to a child with acute lymphoblastic leukemia. This sample comprised PBMCs from the stem cell graft donor, obtained from the stem cell graft. The genes are TRBV7-2 and TRBJ2-1, with D maybe TRBD1 (6 bases). The CDR3 DNA reads as TGTGCCAGCAGCTTGTACAGGGCCCGTGAGCAGTTCTTC. Residues: CASSLYRAREQFF.